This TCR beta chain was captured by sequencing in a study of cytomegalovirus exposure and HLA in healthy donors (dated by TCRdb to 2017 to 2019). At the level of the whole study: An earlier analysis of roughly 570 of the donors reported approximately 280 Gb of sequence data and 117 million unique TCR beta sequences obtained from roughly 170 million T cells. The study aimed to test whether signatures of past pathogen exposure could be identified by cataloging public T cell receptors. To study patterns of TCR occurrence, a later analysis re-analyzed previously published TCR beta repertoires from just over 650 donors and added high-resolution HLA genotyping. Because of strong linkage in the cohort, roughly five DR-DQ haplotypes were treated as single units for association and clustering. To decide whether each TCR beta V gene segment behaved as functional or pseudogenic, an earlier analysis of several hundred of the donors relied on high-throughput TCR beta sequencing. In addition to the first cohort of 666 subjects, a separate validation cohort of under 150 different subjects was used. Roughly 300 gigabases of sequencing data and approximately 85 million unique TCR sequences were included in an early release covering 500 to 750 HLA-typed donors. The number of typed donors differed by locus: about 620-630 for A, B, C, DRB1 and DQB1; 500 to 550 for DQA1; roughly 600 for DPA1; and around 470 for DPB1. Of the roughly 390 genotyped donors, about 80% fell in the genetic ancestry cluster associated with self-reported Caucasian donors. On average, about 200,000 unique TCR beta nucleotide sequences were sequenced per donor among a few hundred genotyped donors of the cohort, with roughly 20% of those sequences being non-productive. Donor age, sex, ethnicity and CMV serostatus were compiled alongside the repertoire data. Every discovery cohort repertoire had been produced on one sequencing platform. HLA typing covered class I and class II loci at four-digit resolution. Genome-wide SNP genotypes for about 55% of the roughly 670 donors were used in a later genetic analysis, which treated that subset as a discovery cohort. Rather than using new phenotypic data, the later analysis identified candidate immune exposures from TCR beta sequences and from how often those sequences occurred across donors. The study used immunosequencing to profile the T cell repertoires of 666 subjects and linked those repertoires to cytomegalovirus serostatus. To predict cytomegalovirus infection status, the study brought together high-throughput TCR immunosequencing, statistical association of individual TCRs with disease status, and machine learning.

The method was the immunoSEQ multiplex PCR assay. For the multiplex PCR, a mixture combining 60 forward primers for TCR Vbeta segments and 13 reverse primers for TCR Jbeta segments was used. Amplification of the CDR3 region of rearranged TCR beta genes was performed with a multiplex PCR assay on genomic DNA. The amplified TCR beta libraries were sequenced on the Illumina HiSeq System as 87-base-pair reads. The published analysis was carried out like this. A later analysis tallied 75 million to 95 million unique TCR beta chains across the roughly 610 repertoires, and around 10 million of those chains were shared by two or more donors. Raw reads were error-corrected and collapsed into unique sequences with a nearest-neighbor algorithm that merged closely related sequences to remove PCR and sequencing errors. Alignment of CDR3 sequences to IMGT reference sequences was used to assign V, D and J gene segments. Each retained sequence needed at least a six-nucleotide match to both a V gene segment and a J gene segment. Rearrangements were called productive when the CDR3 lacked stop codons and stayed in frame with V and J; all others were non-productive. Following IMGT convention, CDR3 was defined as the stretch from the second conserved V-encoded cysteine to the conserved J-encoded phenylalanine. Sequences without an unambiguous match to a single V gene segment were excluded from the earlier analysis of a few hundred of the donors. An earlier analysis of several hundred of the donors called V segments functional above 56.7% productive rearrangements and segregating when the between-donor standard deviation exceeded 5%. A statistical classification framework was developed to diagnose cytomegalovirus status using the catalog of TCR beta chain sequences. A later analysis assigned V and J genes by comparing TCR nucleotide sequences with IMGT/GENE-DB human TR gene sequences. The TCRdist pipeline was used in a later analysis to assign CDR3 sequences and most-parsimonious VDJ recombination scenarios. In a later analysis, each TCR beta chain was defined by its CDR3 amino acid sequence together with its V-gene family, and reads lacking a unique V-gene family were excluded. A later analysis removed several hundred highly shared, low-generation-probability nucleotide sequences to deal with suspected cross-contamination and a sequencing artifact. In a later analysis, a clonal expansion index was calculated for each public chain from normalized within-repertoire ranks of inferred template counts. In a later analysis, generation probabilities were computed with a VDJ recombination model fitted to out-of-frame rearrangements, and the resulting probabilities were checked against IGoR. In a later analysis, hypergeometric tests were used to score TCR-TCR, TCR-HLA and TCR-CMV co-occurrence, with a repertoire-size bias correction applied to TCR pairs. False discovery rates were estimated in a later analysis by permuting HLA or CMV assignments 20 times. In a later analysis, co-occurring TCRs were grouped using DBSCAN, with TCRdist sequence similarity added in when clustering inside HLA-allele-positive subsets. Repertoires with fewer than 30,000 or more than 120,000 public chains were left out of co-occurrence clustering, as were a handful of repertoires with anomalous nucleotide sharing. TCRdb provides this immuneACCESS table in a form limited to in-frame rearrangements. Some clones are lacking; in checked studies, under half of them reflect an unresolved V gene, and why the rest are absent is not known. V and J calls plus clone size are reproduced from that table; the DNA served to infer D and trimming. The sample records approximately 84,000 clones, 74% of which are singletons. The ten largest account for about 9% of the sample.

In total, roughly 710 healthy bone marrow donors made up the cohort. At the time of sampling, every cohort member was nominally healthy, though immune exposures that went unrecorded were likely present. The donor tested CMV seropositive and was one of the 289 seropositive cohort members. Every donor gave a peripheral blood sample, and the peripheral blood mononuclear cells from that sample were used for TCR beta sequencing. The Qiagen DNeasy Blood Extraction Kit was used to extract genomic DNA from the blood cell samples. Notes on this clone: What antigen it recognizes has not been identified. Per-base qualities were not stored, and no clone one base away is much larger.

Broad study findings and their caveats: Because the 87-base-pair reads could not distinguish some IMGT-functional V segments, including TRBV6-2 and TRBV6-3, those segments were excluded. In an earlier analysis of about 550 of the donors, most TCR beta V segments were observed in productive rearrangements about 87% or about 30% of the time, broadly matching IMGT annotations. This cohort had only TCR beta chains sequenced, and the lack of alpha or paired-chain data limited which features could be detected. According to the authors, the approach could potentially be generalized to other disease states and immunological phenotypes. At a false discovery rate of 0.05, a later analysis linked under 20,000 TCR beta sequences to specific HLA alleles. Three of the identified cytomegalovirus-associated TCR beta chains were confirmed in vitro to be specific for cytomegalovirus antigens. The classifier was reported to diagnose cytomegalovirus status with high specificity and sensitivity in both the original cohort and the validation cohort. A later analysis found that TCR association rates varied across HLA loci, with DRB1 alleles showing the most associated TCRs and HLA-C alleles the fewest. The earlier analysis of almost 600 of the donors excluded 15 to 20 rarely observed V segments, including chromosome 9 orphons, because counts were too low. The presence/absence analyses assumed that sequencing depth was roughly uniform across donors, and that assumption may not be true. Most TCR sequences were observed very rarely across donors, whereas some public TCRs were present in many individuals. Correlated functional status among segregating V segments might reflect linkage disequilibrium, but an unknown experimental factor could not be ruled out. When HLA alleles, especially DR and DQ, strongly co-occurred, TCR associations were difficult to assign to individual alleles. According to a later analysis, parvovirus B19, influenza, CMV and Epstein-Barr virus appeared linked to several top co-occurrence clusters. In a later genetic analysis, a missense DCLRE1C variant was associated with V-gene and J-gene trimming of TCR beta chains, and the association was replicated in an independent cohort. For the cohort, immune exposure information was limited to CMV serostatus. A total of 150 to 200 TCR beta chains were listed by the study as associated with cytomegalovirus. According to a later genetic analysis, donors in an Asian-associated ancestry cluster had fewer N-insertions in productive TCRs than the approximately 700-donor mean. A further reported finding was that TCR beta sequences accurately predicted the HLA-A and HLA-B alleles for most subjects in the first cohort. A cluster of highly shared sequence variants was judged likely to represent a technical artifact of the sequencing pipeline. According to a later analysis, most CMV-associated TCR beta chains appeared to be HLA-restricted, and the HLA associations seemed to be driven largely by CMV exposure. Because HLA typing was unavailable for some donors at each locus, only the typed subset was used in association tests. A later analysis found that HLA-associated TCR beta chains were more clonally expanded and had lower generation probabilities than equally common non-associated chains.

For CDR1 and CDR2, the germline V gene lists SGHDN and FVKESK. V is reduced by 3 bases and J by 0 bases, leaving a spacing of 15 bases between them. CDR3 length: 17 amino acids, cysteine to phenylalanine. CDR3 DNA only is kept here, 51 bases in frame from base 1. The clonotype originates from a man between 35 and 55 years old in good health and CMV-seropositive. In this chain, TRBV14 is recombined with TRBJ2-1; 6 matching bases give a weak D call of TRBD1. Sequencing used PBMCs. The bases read TGTGCCAGCAGCCACCCCACTGTGGACAGCTCCTACAATGAGCAGTTCTTC. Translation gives CASSHPTVDSSYNEQFF.